A selection of T cell receptor beta chains follows, all from one sample in a study of neurological immune-mediated disorders. MiXCR was run by TCRdb on the 5' RACE reads, yielding one entry per CDR3 protein. The table includes roughly 52,000 distinct CDR3 sequences, around 4% detected once. The sequenced sample consisted of PBMCs. These receptors were obtained from a man between 60 and 70 years old with multiple sclerosis. Both conserved end residues are part of each CDR3. The order of the fields is J gene, clone size, D gene, V gene, CDR3 DNA, CDR3 protein. D genes are given only for firm matches. The size of a clone is reported for some rows only, either as once, few or many, or as a class for expanded clones.

>TRBJ1-1|many|.|TRBV5-6
TGTGCCAGCAGCTTAACGCTTGGGGGTTCTAACACTGAAGCTTTCTTT
CASSLTLGGSNTEAFF
>TRBJ2-2|many|.|TRBV5-1
TGCGCCAGCAGCTACTACTCGAACACCGGGGAGCTGTTTTTT
CASSYYSNTGELFF
>TRBJ2-1|many|.|TRBV4-2
TGTGCCAGCAGCCTAAGTCCTCCTTCTCGCGATGAGCAGTTCTTC
CASSLSPPSRDEQFF
>TRBJ1-6|many|.|TRBV20-1
TGCAGTGCTCACAGTTCCACCCGCGACTCCTATAATTCACCCCTCCACTTT
CSAHSSTRDSYNSPLHF
>TRBJ1-1|many|.|TRBV3-1
TGTGCCAGCAGCCAAGTGGCCGGGAACACTGAAGCTTTCTTT
CASSQVAGNTEAFF
>TRBJ2-7|many|TRBD2|TRBV7-2
TGTGCCAGCAGCTTGACTAGTAGGCTAGCGGGCGGAGCTCAGTCCTACGAGCAGTACTTC
CASSLTSRLAGGAQSYEQYF
>TRBJ1-2|.|TRBD1|TRBV18
TGTGCCAGCTCACACGAGGACACAGGGGAACGGGATGGCTACACCTTC
CASSHEDTGERDGYTF
>TRBJ1-1|many|.|TRBV20-1
TGCAGTGCTAGAGACCCGGGCAGGGCCACAGCTTTCTTT
CSARDPGRATAFF
>TRBJ2-1|many|TRBD2|TRBV14
TGTGCCAGCAGCCCCCTGGAGGGGACCCCTATAGCGGGGGCATACAATGAGCAGTTCTTC
CASSPLEGTPIAGAYNEQFF
>TRBJ1-3|many|.|TRBV10-3
TGTGCCATCAGTGGAACGGGGGCCTCTGGAAACACCATATATTTT
CAISGTGASGNTIYF
>TRBJ2-5|.|.|TRBV3-1
TGTGCCAGCAGCTCGCAGTCGGGTGGGGAAGAGACCCAGTACTTC
CASSSQSGGEETQYF